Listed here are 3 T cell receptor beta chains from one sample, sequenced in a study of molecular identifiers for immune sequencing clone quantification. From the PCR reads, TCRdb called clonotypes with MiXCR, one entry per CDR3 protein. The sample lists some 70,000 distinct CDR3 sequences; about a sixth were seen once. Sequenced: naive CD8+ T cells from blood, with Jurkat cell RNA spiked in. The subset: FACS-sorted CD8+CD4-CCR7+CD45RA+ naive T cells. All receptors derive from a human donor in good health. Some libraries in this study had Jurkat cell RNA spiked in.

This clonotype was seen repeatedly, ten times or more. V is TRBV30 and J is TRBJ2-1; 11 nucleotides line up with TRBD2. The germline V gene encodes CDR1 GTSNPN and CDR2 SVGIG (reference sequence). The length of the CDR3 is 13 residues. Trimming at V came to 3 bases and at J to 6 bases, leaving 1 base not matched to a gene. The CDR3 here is CAWSGLAGNEQFF. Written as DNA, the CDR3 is TGTGCCTGGAGCGGACTAGCGGGCAATGAGCAGTTCTTC.

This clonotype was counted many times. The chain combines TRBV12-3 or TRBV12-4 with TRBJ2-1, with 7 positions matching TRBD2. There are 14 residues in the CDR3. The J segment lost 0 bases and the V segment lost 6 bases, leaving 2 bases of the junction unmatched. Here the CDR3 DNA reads TGTGCCAGCAGCAGGACTAGCTCCTACAATGAGCAGTTCTTC. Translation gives CASSRTSSYNEQFF.

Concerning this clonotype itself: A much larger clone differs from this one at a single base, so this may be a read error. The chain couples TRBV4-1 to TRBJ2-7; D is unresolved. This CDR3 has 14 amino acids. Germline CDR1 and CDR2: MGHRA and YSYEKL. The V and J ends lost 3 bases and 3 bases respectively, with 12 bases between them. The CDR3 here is CASSHVGLNYEQYF. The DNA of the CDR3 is TGCGCCAGCAGCCACGTTGGCCTGAACTACGAGCAGTACTTC.